The present T cell receptor (beta chain) was sequenced within a study of T cell repertoires in cytomegalovirus infection. TCRdb reanalysed the reads using MiXCR and keeps one entry per CDR3 protein. The table lists roughly 600,000 distinct CDR3 sequences, 24% of them singletons. This clonotype was counted a few times. This CDR3 is 21 amino acids long. The V end lost 0 bases, the J end lost 0 bases, and 21 bases lay between the germline ends. Germline assignment: CDR1 SNHLY and CDR2 FYNNEI. The sequence was collected from a human donor in good health (CMV status not recorded). Some clones in this sample may be carry-over from other donors' samples. The specimen was CD8+ T cells from PBMCs. The chain is built from TRBV2 and TRBJ2-6; no clear D gene. The CDR3 nucleotides read TGTGCCAGCAGTGAAGCGTGGAATAGGGTCCCATCCGTCTCTGGGGCCAACGTCCTGACTTTC. This translates into CASSEAWNRVPSVSGANVLTF.